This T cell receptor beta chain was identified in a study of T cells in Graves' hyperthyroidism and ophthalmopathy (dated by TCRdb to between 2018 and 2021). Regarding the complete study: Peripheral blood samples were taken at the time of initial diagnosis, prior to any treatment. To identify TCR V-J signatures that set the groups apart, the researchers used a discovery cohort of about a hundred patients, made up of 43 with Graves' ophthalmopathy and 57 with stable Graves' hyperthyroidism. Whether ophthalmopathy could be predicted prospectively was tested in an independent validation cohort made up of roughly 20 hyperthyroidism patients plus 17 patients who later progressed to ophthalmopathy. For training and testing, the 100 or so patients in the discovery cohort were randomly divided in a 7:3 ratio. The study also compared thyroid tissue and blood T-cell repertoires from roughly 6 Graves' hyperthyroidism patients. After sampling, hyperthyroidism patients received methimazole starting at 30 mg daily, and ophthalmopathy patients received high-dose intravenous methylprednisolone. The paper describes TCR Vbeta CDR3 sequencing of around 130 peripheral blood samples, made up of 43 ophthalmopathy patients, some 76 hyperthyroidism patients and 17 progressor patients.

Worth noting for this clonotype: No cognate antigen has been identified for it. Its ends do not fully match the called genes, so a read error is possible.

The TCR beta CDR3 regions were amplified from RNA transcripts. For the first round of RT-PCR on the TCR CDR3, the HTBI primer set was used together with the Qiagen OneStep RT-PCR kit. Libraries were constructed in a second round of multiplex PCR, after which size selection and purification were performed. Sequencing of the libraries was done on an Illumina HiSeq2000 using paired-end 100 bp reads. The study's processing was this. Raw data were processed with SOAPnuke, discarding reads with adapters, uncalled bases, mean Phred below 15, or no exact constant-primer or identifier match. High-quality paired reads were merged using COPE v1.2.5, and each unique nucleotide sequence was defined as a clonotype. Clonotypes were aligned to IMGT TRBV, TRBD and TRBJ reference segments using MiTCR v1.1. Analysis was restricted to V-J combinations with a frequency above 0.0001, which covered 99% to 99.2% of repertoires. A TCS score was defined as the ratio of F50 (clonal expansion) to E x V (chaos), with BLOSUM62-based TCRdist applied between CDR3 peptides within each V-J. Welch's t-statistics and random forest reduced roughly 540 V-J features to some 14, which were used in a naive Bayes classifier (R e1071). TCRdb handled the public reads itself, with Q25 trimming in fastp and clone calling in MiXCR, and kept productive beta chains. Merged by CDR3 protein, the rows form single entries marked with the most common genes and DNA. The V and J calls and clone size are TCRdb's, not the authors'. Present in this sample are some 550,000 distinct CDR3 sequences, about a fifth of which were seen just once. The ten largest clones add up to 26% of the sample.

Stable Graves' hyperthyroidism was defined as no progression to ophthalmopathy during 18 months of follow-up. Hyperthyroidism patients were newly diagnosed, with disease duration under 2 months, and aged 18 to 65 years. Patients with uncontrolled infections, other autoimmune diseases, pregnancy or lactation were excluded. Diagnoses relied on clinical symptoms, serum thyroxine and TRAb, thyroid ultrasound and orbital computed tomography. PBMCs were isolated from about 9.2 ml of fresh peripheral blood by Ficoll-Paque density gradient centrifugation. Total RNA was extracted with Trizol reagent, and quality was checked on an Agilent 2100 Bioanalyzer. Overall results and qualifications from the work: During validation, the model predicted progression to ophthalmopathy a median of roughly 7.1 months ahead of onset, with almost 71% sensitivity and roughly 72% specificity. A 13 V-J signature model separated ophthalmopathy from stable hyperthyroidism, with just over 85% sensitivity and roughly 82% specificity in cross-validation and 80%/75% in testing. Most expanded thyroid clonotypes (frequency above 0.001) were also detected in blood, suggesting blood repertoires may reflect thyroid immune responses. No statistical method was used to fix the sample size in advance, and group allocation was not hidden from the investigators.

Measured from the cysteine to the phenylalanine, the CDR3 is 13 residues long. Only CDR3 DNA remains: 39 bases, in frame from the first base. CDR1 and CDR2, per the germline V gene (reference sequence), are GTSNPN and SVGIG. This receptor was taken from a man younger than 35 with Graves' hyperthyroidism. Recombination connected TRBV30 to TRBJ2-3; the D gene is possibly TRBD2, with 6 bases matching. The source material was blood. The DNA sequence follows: TGTGCCTGGAACCCGGGAGACACAGATTCGCAGTATTTT. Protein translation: CAWNPGDTDSQYF.